This T cell receptor (beta chain) was profiled in a study of cytomegalovirus exposure and HLA in healthy donors. Study information: Out of about 190 million T cells, an earlier analysis found over 90 million unique TCR beta sequences in total. Regarding the study as a whole: Analyzed later, most CMV-associated TCR beta chains appeared HLA-restricted.

For this clone: Its antigen is not known.

Use of 60 Vbeta and 13 Jbeta primers characterized the PCR. Some clones are missing from TCRdb's copy, which holds only in-frame ones; the method was immunoSEQ multiplex PCR. The sample has 170,000 or so clones, around 82% seen once. Sampled while nominally healthy, donors likely had unrecorded immune exposures. The sequence derives from a man aged 35 to 55 in good health and CMV-seronegative. The sample comprised PBMCs.

Here the CDR3 reads CSVDFDASGNTIYF. The CDR3 DNA reads as TGCAGCGTGGACTTTGATGCGTCTGGAAACACCATATATTTT. The chain couples TRBV29-1 to TRBJ1-3; D is ambiguous. From germline, CDR1 is SQVTM and CDR2 ANQGSEA. With 6 bases removed from V and 1 base from J, the gap between germline ends came to 13 bases. The CDR3 loop spans 14 amino acids.